The 7 T cell receptor beta chains below all came from one sample that was sequenced in a study of T cell responses to AZD1222 COVID-19 vaccine. This table comes from immunoSEQ multiplex PCR, and its TCRdb copy is limited to in-frame clones, with some not included. The sample consists of approximately 100,000 clones, roughly 84% of them appearing once. This material consisted of peripheral blood, taken on day 0 of AZD1222 vaccination. The receptors come from an adult in good health.

This chain links TRBV27 with TRBJ1-1; D is uncertain. V was clipped by 5 bases and J by 1 base, with 8 bases between them. The CDR3 covers 13 residues. The germline V gene has CDR1 MNHEY and CDR2 SMNVEV (reference sequence). CDR3 sequence (DNA): TGTGCCAGCAGTCAGGTTTGGAACACTGAAGCTTTCTTT. It is translated as CASSQVWNTEAFF.

The chain couples TRBV10-1 to TRBJ2-6, with TRBD2 as a possible D gene (6 bases). Trimming cost V 7 bases and J 0 bases, with 16 bases left between them. Germline V gene lookup returns CDR1 WNHNN and CDR2 SYGVQD (reference sequence). CDR3 length: 17 amino acids. The CDR3 bases are TGCGCCAGCACCGGGGGAATCCCCTTCTCTGGGGCCAACGTCCTGACTTTC. It translates to CASTGGIPFSGANVLTF.

The chain is built from TRBV7-2 and TRBJ1-2, with D uncertain. From germline, CDR1 is SGHTA and CDR2 FQGNSA. With 5 bases removed from V and 10 bases from J, the gap between germline ends came to 14 bases. The CDR3 is 12 amino acids. CDR3 protein: CASSPRASLYTF. CDR3 in DNA: TGTGCCAGCAGCCCCCGAGCCAGCCTCTACACCTTC.

A single count supports this clone. The chain carries TRBV7-2 and TRBJ1-4, with D unresolved. Germline V gene sequence: CDR1 SGHTA, CDR2 FQGNSA. This CDR3 contains 14 residues. Trimming stripped 3 bases from V and 4 bases from J, with 9 bases between. The CDR3, as DNA: TGTGCCAGCAGCTTGCACTATAGTAATGAAAAACTGTTTTTT. It codes for CASSLHYSNEKLFF.

This rearrangement joins TRBV28 to TRBJ2-7; D remains ambiguous. This CDR3 region has 14 residues. V gave up 6 bases and J gave up 1 base, with 13 bases separating them. From germline, CDR1 is MDHEN and CDR2 SYDVKM. In nucleotides, the CDR3 is TGTGCCAGCAGGGCTCCTGGGGTTTCCTACGAGCAGTACTTC. This codes for CASRAPGVSYEQYF.

This sequence joins TRBV5-1 and TRBJ1-3; D gene uncertain. Trimming cost V 4 bases and J 0 bases, with 14 bases left between them. Germline V gene sequence: CDR1 SGHRS, CDR2 YFSETQ. The CDR3 contains 16 residues. For the CDR3, the DNA is TGCGCCAGCAGCATGTCGACGGGAAACTCTGGAAACACCATATATTTT. Encoded protein: CASSMSTGNSGNTIYF.

The chain combines TRBV5-1 with TRBJ2-7; TRBD1 aligns across 9 bases. With 2 bases clipped from V and 3 bases from J, the junction kept 3 bases outside the gene matches. The germline CDR1 and CDR2 sequences are SGHRS and YFSETQ. The CDR3 runs to 14 residues. Written as DNA, the CDR3 is TGCGCCAGCAGCTTCGGGACAGGGAACTACGAGCAGTACTTC. Translating gives CASSFGTGNYEQYF.